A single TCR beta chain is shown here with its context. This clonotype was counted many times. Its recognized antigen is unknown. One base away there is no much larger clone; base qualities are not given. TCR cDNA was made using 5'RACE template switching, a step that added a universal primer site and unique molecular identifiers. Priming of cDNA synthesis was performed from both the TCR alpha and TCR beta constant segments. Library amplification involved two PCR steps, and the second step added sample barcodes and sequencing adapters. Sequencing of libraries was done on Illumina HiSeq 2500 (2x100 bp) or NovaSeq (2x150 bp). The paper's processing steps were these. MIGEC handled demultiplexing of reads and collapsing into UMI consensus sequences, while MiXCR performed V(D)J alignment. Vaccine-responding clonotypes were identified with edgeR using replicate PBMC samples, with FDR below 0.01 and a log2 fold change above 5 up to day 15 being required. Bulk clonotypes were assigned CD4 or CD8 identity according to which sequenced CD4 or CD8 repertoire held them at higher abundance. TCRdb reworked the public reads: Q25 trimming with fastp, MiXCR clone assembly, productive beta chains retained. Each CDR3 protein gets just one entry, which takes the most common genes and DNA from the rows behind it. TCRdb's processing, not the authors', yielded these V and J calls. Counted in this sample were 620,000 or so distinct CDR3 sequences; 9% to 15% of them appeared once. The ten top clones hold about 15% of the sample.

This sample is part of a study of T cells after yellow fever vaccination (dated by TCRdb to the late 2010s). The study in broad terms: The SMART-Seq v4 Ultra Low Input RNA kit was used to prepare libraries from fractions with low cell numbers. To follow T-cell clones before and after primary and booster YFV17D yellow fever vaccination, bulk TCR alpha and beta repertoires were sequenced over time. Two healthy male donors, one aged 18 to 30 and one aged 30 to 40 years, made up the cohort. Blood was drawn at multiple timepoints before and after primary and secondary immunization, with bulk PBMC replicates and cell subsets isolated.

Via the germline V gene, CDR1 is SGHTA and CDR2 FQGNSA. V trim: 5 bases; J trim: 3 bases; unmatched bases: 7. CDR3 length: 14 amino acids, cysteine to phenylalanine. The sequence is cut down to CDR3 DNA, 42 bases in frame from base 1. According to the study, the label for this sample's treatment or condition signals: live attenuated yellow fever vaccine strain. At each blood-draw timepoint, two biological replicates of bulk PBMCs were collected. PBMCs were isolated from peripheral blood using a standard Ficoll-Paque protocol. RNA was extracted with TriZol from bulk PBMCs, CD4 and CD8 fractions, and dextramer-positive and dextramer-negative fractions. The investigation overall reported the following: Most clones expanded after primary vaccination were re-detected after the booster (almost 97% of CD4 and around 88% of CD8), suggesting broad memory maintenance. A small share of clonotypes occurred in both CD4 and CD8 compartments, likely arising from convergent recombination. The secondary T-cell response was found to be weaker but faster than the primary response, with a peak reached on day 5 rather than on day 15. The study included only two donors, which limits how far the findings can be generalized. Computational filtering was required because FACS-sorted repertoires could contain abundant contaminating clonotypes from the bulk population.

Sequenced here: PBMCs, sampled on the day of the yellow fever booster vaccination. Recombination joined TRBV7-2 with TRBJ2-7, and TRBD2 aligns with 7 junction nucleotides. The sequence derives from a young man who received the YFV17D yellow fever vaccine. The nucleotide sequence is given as TGTGCCAGCAGCACGGACGGGGGGAACTACGAGCAGTACTTC. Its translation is CASSTDGGNYEQYF.